Ten or more counts support the clone carrying this TCR beta chain. Antigen unknown. Authors of the study amplified TCR beta CDR3 regions from RNA transcripts. TCR CDR3 underwent first-round RT-PCR with the HTBI primer set. TCRdb processed the multiplex PCR reads anew with MiXCR; each CDR3 protein has one entry. The data show around 440,000 distinct CDR3 sequences, more than 15% seen once. Lactation, pregnancy, other autoimmune disease or uncontrolled infection excluded patients. Cells are PBMCs isolated from 10 ml of fresh blood. Germline V gives CDR1 LGHDT, CDR2 YNNKEL (reference sequence). This CDR3 is built from 18 residues. V lost 0 bases and J lost 1; bases outside the gene matches: 9. The sample originates from a study of T cells in Graves' hyperthyroidism and ophthalmopathy. The study, taken as a whole, reports: Model-based prediction identified ophthalmopathy a median approximately 6 months prior to its onset.

The V and J genes are TRBV3-1 and TRBJ2-4; 7 bases map to TRBD2. The source of this sequence is a young woman with Graves' hyperthyroidism. The sequenced material came from blood. The CDR3 here is CASSQDSASGRAKNIQYF. In nucleotides, the CDR3 is TGTGCCAGCAGCCAAGATTCGGCTAGCGGACGGGCCAAAAACATTCAGTACTTC.